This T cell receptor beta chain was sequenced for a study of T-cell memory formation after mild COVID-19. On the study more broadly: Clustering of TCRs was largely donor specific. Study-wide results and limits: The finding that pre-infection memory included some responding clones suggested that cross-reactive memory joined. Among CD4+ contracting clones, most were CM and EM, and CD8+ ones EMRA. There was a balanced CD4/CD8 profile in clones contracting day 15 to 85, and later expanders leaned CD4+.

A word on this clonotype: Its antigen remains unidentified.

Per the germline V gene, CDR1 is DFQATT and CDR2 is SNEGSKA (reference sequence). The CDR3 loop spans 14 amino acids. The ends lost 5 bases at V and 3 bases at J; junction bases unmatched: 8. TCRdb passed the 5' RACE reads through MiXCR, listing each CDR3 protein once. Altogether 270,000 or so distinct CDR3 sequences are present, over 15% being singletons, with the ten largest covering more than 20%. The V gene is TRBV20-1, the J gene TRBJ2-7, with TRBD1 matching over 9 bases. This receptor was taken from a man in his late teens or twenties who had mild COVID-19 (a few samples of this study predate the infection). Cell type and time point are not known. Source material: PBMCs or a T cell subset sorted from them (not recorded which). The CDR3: CSAGGGQGIYEQYV. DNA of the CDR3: TGCAGTGCTGGGGGGGGACAGGGAATCTACGAGCAGTACGTC.